Below, 23 T cell receptor beta chains from the same sample are listed, as sequenced in a study of PD-1 blockade in classical Hodgkin lymphoma. As for time point: cycle 4 day 1 (C4D1), after 5 to 7 weeks of nivolumab. Every patient was affected by relapse after autologous stem cell transplantation, while exposure to brentuximab vedotin was not uniform. The table came from immunoSEQ multiplex PCR; TCRdb's copy has only in-frame clones and leaves some out. Counted here are about 61,000 clones, roughly nine tenths occurring once; the ten biggest clones make up roughly 8.8%. The sequencing here drew on peripheral blood mononuclear cells (PBMCs), taken before the fourth cycle of nivolumab. The source of these receptors is a human donor with classical Hodgkin lymphoma.

V is TRBV5-1 and J is TRBJ2-5; D perhaps matches TRBD1 (5 bases). Germline V gene sequence: CDR1 SGHRS, CDR2 YFSETQ. V gave up 4 bases and J gave up 5 bases, with 12 bases separating them. This CDR3 contains 13 residues. For the CDR3, the DNA is TGCGCCAGCAGCATGACAGTCGGGGAGACCCAGTACTTC. Amino acid sequence: CASSMTVGETQYF.

This sequence joins TRBV7-9 and TRBJ2-2; D is unclear. Germline values: CDR1 SEHNR, CDR2 FQNEAQ (reference sequence). The V end lost 5 bases, the J end lost 0 bases, and 7 bases lay between the germline ends. This CDR3 comprises 14 residues. The CDR3 loop reads CASSARANTGELFF. CDR3 coding DNA: TGTGCCAGCAGCGCCCGAGCGAACACCGGGGAGCTGTTTTTT. The variable domain in full, completed from reference TRBV7-9 and TRBJ2-2, reads DTGVSQNPRHKITKRGQNVTFRCDPISEHNRLYWYRQTLGQGPEFLTYFQNEAQLEKSRLLSDRFSAERPKGSFSTLEIQRTEQGDSAMYLCASSARANTGELFFGEGSRLTVL.

The chain joins TRBV27 to TRBJ2-3; D not certain. The CDR3 is 17 residues long. Trimming removed 6 bases from V and 0 bases from J, with 19 bases in between. CDR1 and CDR2 (germline): MNHEY, SMNVEV (reference sequence). The CDR3 here is CASRIIPPGLSTDTQYF. In DNA, the CDR3 is TGTGCCAGCAGAATCATCCCCCCCGGGCTAAGCACAGATACGCAGTATTTT.

V usage is TRBV7-9 and J usage is TRBJ1-2; tentative D call: TRBD1 (5 bases). The CDR3 has 13 residues. The ends were cut back, 5 bases at V and 3 bases at J, with 10 bases in the middle. CDR1 and CDR2 (germline): SEHNR, FQNEAQ (reference sequence). CDR3 amino acids: CASSAGTDYGYTF. The DNA for the CDR3 is TGTGCCAGCAGCGCCGGGACGGACTATGGCTACACCTTC. The whole variable domain, filled in from reference TRBV7-9 and TRBJ1-2, reads DTGVSQNPRHKITKRGQNVTFRCDPISEHNRLYWYRQTLGQGPEFLTYFQNEAQLEKSRLLSDRFSAERPKGSFSTLEIQRTEQGDSAMYLCASSAGTDYGYTFGSGTRLTVV.

V is TRBV5-1 and J is TRBJ1-4; the D is unclear. CDR1 is SGHRS, CDR2 YFSETQ, per germline. V was pared by 3 bases and J by 3 bases, with 9 bases between. The CDR3 totals 14 residues. The CDR3 sequence is CASSSGSPNEKLFF. CDR3 DNA sequence: TGCGCCAGCAGCTCGGGGTCCCCTAATGAAAAACTGTTTTTT. Full variable domain (missing parts from reference TRBV5-1 and TRBJ1-4): KAGVTQTPRYLIKTRGQQVTLSCSPISGHRSVSWYQQTPGQGLQFLFEYFSETQRNKGNFPGRFSGRQFSNSRSEMNVSTLELGDSALYLCASSSGSPNEKLFFGSGTQLSVL.

The V and J genes are TRBV11-2 and TRBJ2-5; no firm D call. V was clipped by 5 bases and J by 2 bases, with 12 bases between them. CDR3 length: 14 amino acids. Germline CDR1 SGHAT, CDR2 FQNNGV. DNA of the CDR3: TGTGCCAGCAGCGCAGGCGTCCCACAAGAGACCCAGTACTTC. Protein: CASSAGVPQETQYF.

This chain links TRBV5-1 with TRBJ1-1; D is undetermined. The CDR3 sequence is 11 residues long. The germline V gene has CDR1 SGHRS and CDR2 YFSETQ. The V and J ends lost 0 bases and 7 bases respectively, with 4 bases between them. CDR3: CASSLGVEAFF. In DNA, the CDR3 is TGCGCCAGCAGCTTGGGGGTTGAAGCTTTCTTT.

J is TRBJ1-1 and V is TRBV5-1; D possibly corresponds to TRBD1 (6 bases). Trimming removed 0 bases at V and 5 bases at J, with 14 bases between. Germline values: CDR1 SGHRS, CDR2 YFSETQ. The CDR3 has 15 residues. The DNA of the CDR3 is TGCGCCAGCAGCTTGGAACCCCAGGGGTCGACTGAAGCTTTCTTT. It specifies CASSLEPQGSTEAFF.

The gene calls are TRBV4-2 and TRBJ1-5, with D maybe TRBD1 (6 bases). This CDR3 is built from 17 residues. Looked up from germline, CDR1 is LGHNA and CDR2 is YNFKEQ. V lost 1 base, J lost 0 bases, and 13 bases lay in between. The CDR3 is CASSQGGGGYSNQPQHF. As DNA, the CDR3 is TGTGCCAGCAGCCAAGGTGGGGGCGGATATAGCAATCAGCCCCAGCATTTT.

This rearrangement joins TRBV19 to TRBJ2-5; 10 bases line up with TRBD2. This CDR3 comprises 15 residues. Germline loops: CDR1 LNHDA, CDR2 SQIVND (reference sequence). J was trimmed by 5 bases and V by 7 bases; bases with no gene match: 10. CDR3 amino acids: CASKISGGAGETQYF. The CDR3 DNA is TGTGCCAGTAAGATAAGCGGGGGGGCCGGGGAGACCCAGTACTTC.

This clone has a single count. The chain is built from TRBV5-1 and TRBJ2-1; a possible D gene is TRBD2 (5 bases). CDR3 length: 14 residues. Trimming took 4 bases from V and 4 from J, leaving 12 bases between them. Germline lookup yields CDR1 SGHRS and CDR2 YFSETQ. The DNA of the CDR3 is TGCGCCAGCAGCCCAACTAGGGCATACAATGAGCAGTTCTTC. Amino acids: CASSPTRAYNEQFF. The complete variable domain, with remaining parts taken from reference TRBV5-1 and TRBJ2-1, reads KAGVTQTPRYLIKTRGQQVTLSCSPISGHRSVSWYQQTPGQGLQFLFEYFSETQRNKGNFPGRFSGRQFSNSRSEMNVSTLELGDSALYLCASSPTRAYNEQFFGPGTRLTVL.

This clone was recorded once. The chain combines TRBV4-1 with TRBJ2-3; 7 nucleotides align to TRBD1. After removal of 2 bases from V and 4 bases from J, the junction contained 6 bases not matched to a gene. Germline V gene sequence: CDR1 MGHRA, CDR2 YSYEKL. This CDR3 has 15 residues. The CDR3 reads CASSQNDRVPDTQYF. The DNA of the CDR3 is TGCGCCAGCAGCCAAAATGACAGGGTCCCAGATACGCAGTATTTT.

The chain couples TRBV5-1 to TRBJ1-6; D is possibly TRBD1 (6 bases). The CDR3 has 16 residues. Germline CDR1 reads SGHRS; CDR2 reads YFSETQ. V lost 4 bases to trimming and J lost 6 bases, with 17 bases between them. CDR3 coding DNA: TGCGCCAGCAGCCCGGGGGTCAGGGGAACTAATTCACCCCTCCACTTT. This gives the protein CASSPGVRGTNSPLHF.

This clone came up once. The gene calls are TRBV5-1 and TRBJ2-1; D perhaps matches TRBD2 (7 bases). Germline V CDR1 and CDR2: SGHRS, YFSETQ. The CDR3 is 15 residues long. V was cut by 1 base and J by 0 bases, with 8 bases left in between. The CDR3 sequence is CASSLRGASYNEQFF. The CDR3 DNA sequence: TGCGCCAGCAGCTTGCGGGGGGCCTCCTACAATGAGCAGTTCTTC.

The genes are TRBV5-1 and TRBJ2-3; D is perhaps TRBD1 (6 bases). This CDR3 comprises 13 residues. Trimming shortened V by 7 bases and J by 4 bases, and 13 bases separated the two germline ends. CDR1 SGHRS and CDR2 YFSETQ come from the germline V gene. CDR3 DNA: TGCGCCAGCGGGGGCGCCGGGGCAGATACGCAGTATTTT. This translates into CASGGAGADTQYF. Combining the CDR3 with reference TRBV5-1 and TRBJ2-3 gives the whole variable domain KAGVTQTPRYLIKTRGQQVTLSCSPISGHRSVSWYQQTPGQGLQFLFEYFSETQRNKGNFPGRFSGRQFSNSRSEMNVSTLELGDSALYLCASGGAGADTQYFGPGTRLTVL.

This chain uses TRBV18 with TRBJ1-2; 8 nucleotides agree with TRBD1. The CDR3 spans 14 residues. With V trimmed by 3 bases and J by 3 bases, 3 bases remained unmatched. The germline gives CDR1 KGHSH, CDR2 LQKENI. CDR3 residues: CASSPSDRDYGYTF. The CDR3 nucleotides are TGTGCCAGCTCACCCTCGGACAGGGACTATGGCTACACCTTC.

The V gene is TRBV7-8, the J gene TRBJ1-1; 7 bases map to TRBD1. This CDR3 contains 14 residues. CDR1 is SGHVS, CDR2 FQNEAQ, per germline. The V segment lost 3 bases and the J segment 3 bases; nucleotides outside the gene matches: 4. CDR3: CASSFSGGDTEAFF. CDR3 nucleotide sequence: TGTGCCAGCAGCTTTTCAGGGGGGGACACTGAAGCTTTCTTT.

The chain combines TRBV7-9 with TRBJ2-5; D may be TRBD2 (5 bases). Germline V gene lookup returns CDR1 SEHNR and CDR2 FQNEAQ (reference sequence). V was trimmed by 7 bases and J by 4 bases, leaving 19 bases between them. This CDR3 spans 15 amino acids. The CDR3 here is CASMPGVGSLETQYF. The CDR3 DNA sequence: TGTGCCAGCATGCCCGGGGTTGGCAGTTTAGAGACCCAGTACTTC. The entire variable domain, with the rest obtained from reference TRBV7-9 and TRBJ2-5, is as follows: DTGVSQNPRHKITKRGQNVTFRCDPISEHNRLYWYRQTLGQGPEFLTYFQNEAQLEKSRLLSDRFSAERPKGSFSTLEIQRTEQGDSAMYLCASMPGVGSLETQYFGPGTRLLVL.

V usage is TRBV5-1 and J usage is TRBJ2-3; TRBD2 matches 13 bases. The ends lost 2 bases at V and 5 bases at J; junction bases unmatched: 5. The CDR3 has 16 amino acids. The germline V gene encodes CDR1 SGHRS and CDR2 YFSETQ. DNA of the CDR3: TGCGCCAGCAGCTTCACTAGCGGGGGGGCTGAAGATACGCAGTATTTT. Translation: CASSFTSGGAEDTQYF.

The rearrangement links TRBV6-5 to TRBJ1-5, with D unclear. CDR1 is MNHEY, CDR2 SVGAGI, per germline. The V end was cut by 5 bases, the J end by 15 bases, with 17 bases between. This CDR3 comprises 12 residues. CDR3 protein: CASSPPGHLWHF. The CDR3 bases are TGTGCCAGCAGTCCCCCGGGCCATCTTTGGCATTTT.

V usage is TRBV25-1 and J usage is TRBJ2-7; D remains ambiguous. The germline CDR1 and CDR2 sequences are MGHDK and SYGVNS. V lost 9 bases and J 2 bases, leaving 17 bases between the germline ends. The CDR3 length is 14 residues. CDR3 DNA sequence: TGTGCCAGTACCGAAGGGCCCGGAGCCTACGAGCAGTACTTC. It translates to CASTEGPGAYEQYF.

As to this clone: The same CDR3 is also encoded by other DNA sequences in this sample. This sequence joins TRBV5-1 and TRBJ2-3; 8 bases fit TRBD2. Germline CDR1 SGHRS, CDR2 YFSETQ. V shed 4 bases and J 5 bases; nucleotides not matched to a gene: 6. The CDR3 has 14 amino acids. In nucleotides, the CDR3 is TGCGCCAGCAGCCTTGGAACTAGCGGAGATACGCAGTATTTT. Its protein product is CASSLGTSGDTQYF.

The V gene is TRBV5-1, the J gene TRBJ2-1, with unresolved D. V lost 0 bases to trimming and J lost 9 bases, with 10 bases between them. The CDR3 sequence is 13 residues long. Germline V lookup: CDR1 SGHRS, CDR2 YFSETQ. DNA of the CDR3: TGCGCCAGCAGCTTGGGGGTTGCTGCTGAGCAGTTCTTC. It encodes CASSLGVAAEQFF.